The source of this T cell receptor beta chain is a study of shared clonotypes between healthy human individuals. Background on the study: The donor group consisted of two women and a few men, aged 18 to 49. Study findings and constraints: Around 5% was the fraction of naive CD4 clonotypes found shared across several donors.

Template for every sorted-subset replicate PCR totaled 150 to 250 ng DNA, approximately 30,000 T cell genomes. The table came from immunoSEQ multiplex PCR; TCRdb's copy has only in-frame clones and leaves some out. The table has under 550,000 clones, roughly 95% seen once; the top ten hold roughly 0.06%. This CDR3 contains 15 residues. V dropped 5 bases and J dropped 2; count of bases not matched to a gene: 7. The germline V gene encodes CDR1 MDHEN and CDR2 SYDVKM. Concerning this clone itself: Its matching antigen is unknown.

The sample consisted of naive CD4+ T cells sorted from blood. The subset denotes: CD45RA+ positively selected. The rearrangement joins TRBV28 to TRBJ2-5; 8 bases are a match to TRBD1. This clonotype was sampled from a woman aged 25 to 39 in good health. The CDR3 reads CASSAGTGGQETQYF. The CDR3 nucleotides read TGTGCCAGCAGTGCCGGGACAGGAGGACAAGAGACCCAGTACTTC.